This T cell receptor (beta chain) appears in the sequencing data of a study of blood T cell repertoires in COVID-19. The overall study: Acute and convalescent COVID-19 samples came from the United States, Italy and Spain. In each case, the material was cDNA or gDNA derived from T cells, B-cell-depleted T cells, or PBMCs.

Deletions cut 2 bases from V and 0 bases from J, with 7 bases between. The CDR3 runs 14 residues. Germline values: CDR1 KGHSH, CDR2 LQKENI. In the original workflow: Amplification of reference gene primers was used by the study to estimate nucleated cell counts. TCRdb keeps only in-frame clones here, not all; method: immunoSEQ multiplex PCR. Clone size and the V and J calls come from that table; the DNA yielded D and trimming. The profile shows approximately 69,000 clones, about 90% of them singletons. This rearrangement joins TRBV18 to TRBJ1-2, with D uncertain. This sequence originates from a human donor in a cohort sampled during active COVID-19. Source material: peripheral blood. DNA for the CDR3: TGTGCCAGCTCACCAAGTCAGACTAACTATGGCTACACCTTC. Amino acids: CASSPSQTNYGYTF.